The 10 T cell receptor beta chains given below trace back to one sample, sequenced in a study of T-cell reconstitution after alpha-beta-depleted transplantation in children listed by TCRdb under 2016. Receptors were amplified or captured by PCR. Sequencing was carried out with an Illumina HiSeq 2500. TCR library preparation used molecular barcoding, with unique molecular identifiers applied to normalize quantification of the TCRbeta repertoire. TCRdb reprocessing: public reads trimmed at Q25 with fastp, clones called with MiXCR, in-frame beta chains kept. Entries that share a CDR3 protein sequence are merged under the most common genes and DNA. Here the sample has about 580,000 distinct CDR3 sequences; 23% occur a single time. Of the sample, roughly 15% is held by the ten largest clones. According to the study, the label for this sample's treatment or condition signals: allogeneic hematopoietic cell transplantation with graft depleted of TCRalphabeta T cells and CD19 B cells.

Sample: PBMCs, mostly from graft donor cells, taken 360 days after TCRalphabeta/CD19-depleted stem cell transplant. The source of these receptors is a boy under two years old who had a stem cell transplant for acute myeloid leukemia, so the T cells may come from the graft donor.

This clonotype has at least ten counts. The chain links TRBV7-2 to TRBJ2-1; no clear D gene. The V end was cut by 1 base, the J end by 12 bases, with 4 bases between. CDR3 size: 10 residues. Germline-derived CDR1 and CDR2 are SGHTA and FQGNSA. The CDR3 region is CASSLGRQFF. In DNA form, the CDR3 reads TGTGCCAGCAGCTTAGGTCGGCAGTTCTTC.

Ten or more counts support this clonotype. The chain uses TRBV29-1 and TRBJ2-1; D possibly matches TRBD1 or TRBD2 (6 bases each). This CDR3 is 14 amino acids long. Germline assignment: CDR1 SQVTM and CDR2 ANQGSEA. Between the trimmed V and J ends, which lost 1 base and 7 bases, there was a span of 14 bases. CDR3 residues: CSVEAGALGNEQFF. In DNA, the CDR3 is TGCAGCGTTGAAGCGGGGGCCTTGGGGAATGAGCAGTTCTTC.

The table lists this clonotype with many counts. The chain is built from TRBV14 and TRBJ1-6, with D unresolved. V was cut by 0 bases and J by 8 bases, with 11 bases left in between. This CDR3 comprises 15 residues. The V gene's germline CDR1 is SGHDN and CDR2 FVKESK. CDR3 coding DNA: TGTGCCAGCAGCCAAGAAGGCCTCCGTGATTCACCCCTCCACTTT. Translation: CASSQEGLRDSPLHF.

This chain joins TRBV7-6 and TRBJ2-2; TRBD2 is a possible D gene (5 bases). This CDR3 is 19 amino acids long. Germline-derived CDR1 and CDR2 are SGHVS and FNYEAQ. Trimming left V 1 base short and J 2 bases short, with 20 bases between. The CDR3 DNA sequence: TGTGCCAGCAGCTTAGGGGAGATGCGGCCGGACCCCAACACCGGGGAGCTGTTTTTT. This codes for CASSLGEMRPDPNTGELFF.

The chain employs TRBV29-1 and TRBJ1-3; no firm D call. V gave up 2 bases and J gave up 0 bases, with 2 bases separating them. This CDR3 contains 12 residues. From germline, CDR1 is SQVTM and CDR2 ANQGSEA. The DNA for the CDR3 is TGCAGCGTTGAAAGCTCTGGAAACACCATATATTTT. It translates to CSVESSGNTIYF.

This clonotype is a singleton in its sample. The chain carries TRBV7-3 and TRBJ2-1; TRBD2 is a possible D gene (6 bases). CDR1 is SGHTA, CDR2 FQGTGA, per germline. V was cut by 5 bases and J by 5 bases, with 16 bases left in between. The CDR3 contains 15 residues. CDR3 sequence (DNA): TGTGCCAGCAGCCTCAGACTAGGGTCTAACAATGAGCAGTTCTTC. It specifies CASSLRLGSNNEQFF.

In this sample, this clonotype turned up a few times. The CDR3 spells CASSLGGQGVYNEQFF. The DNA of the CDR3 is TGTGCCAGCAGCTTAGGGGGACAGGGGGTATACAATGAGCAGTTCTTC. This chain joins TRBV7-2 and TRBJ2-1; TRBD1 matches 11 bases. Germline assignment: CDR1 SGHTA and CDR2 FQGNSA. The CDR3 extends over 16 amino acids. The J segment lost 4 bases and the V segment lost 1 base, leaving 3 bases of the junction unmatched.

CDR3 protein: CASSYSDPTYGYTF. The DNA of the CDR3 is TGTGCCAGCAGTTACTCGGATCCGACCTATGGCTACACCTTC. The chain employs TRBV6-5 and TRBJ1-2; no reliable D call. V gave up 0 bases and J gave up 4 bases, with 9 bases separating them. The CDR3 loop spans 14 amino acids. The germline gives CDR1 MNHEY, CDR2 SVGAGI.

The V gene is TRBV6-5, the J gene TRBJ1-2; D gene ambiguous. CDR1 is MNHEY, CDR2 SVGAGI, per germline. Trimming removed 0 bases at V and 5 bases at J, with 10 bases between. This CDR3 spans 14 amino acids. In DNA form, the CDR3 reads TGTGCCAGCAGTTACTCGATGCCAGCGTATGGCTACACCTTC. Amino acids: CASSYSMPAYGYTF.

This clonotype was detected many times. The chain combines TRBV5-1 with TRBJ2-1, with 8 bases that match TRBD1. The CDR3 is made up of 17 amino acids. With 4 bases clipped from V and 2 bases from J, the junction kept 11 bases outside the gene matches. From germline, CDR1 is SGHRS and CDR2 YFSETQ. As DNA, the CDR3 is TGCGCCAGCAGCCCGATCCATCGGACAGGGCCCTACAATGAGCAGTTCTTC. Encoded protein: CASSPIHRTGPYNEQFF.